The 16 T cell receptor beta chains in this list originate from one sample, sequenced in a study of blood T cell repertoires in COVID-19. TCRdb's copy holds only in-frame clones and misses some; the assay was immunoSEQ multiplex PCR. Seen here are 44,000 or so clones, roughly nine tenths observed once, and the top ten hold 9.2%. The sequenced sample consisted of peripheral blood. The origin of the receptors is a human donor in a cohort sampled during active COVID-19.

The V and J genes are TRBV14 and TRBJ1-2, with 7 bases fitting TRBD1. The V segment lost 1 base and the J segment 6 bases; nucleotides outside the gene matches: 5. There are 14 residues in the CDR3. The V gene's germline CDR1 is SGHDN and CDR2 FVKESK. The CDR3 DNA reads as TGTGCCAGCAGCCAAGGTTTCAGGGGGGATGGCTACACCTTC. As protein: CASSQGFRGDGYTF. Full variable domain (remainder filled in from reference TRBV14 and TRBJ1-2): EAGVTQFPSHSVIEKGQTVTLRCDPISGHDNLYWYRRVMGKEIKFLLHFVKESKQDESGMPNNRFLAERTGGTYSTLKVQPAELEDSGVYFCASSQGFRGDGYTFGSGTRLTVV.

There are a few counts of this clone. The chain has TRBV3-1 (or the pseudogene TRBV3-2) and TRBJ1-5, with no clear D. Germline V gene lookup returns CDR1 LGHDT and CDR2 YNNKEL (reference sequence). The CDR3 has 14 residues. Trimming shortened V by 4 bases and J by 5 bases, and 12 bases separated the two germline ends. CDR3 nucleotide sequence: TGTGCCAGCAGCCGAGGTCGCGACTATCAGCCCCAGCATTTT. It translates to CASSRGRDYQPQHF.

The chain couples TRBV6-5 to TRBJ1-1; 9 positions agree with TRBD1. Germline CDR1 is MNHEY and CDR2 is SVGAGI. V was pared by 5 bases and J by 5 bases, with 9 bases of the junction left unmatched. This CDR3 spans 15 amino acids. CDR3 protein: CASSQQGARGTEAFF. Written as DNA, the CDR3 is TGTGCCAGCAGTCAACAGGGGGCGCGGGGAACTGAAGCTTTCTTT.

In its sample, this clone was seen a few times. The V and J genes are TRBV28 and TRBJ1-2, with 7 bases identical to TRBD1. There are 15 residues in the CDR3. Germline values: CDR1 MDHEN, CDR2 SYDVKM. V was clipped by 1 base and J by 4 bases; unmatched bases: 6. CDR3 region: CASSLSHRGPYGYTF. Here the CDR3 DNA reads TGTGCCAGCAGTTTATCTCACAGGGGCCCCTATGGCTACACCTTC.

The chain joins TRBV4-3 to TRBJ1-2; D remains ambiguous. Germline lookup yields CDR1 LGHNA and CDR2 YSLEER. Trimming removed 0 bases from V and 4 bases from J, with 12 bases in between. This CDR3 is built from 15 residues. In DNA, the CDR3 is TGCGCCAGCAGCCAAGATACCGCGGGCGGCTATGGCTACACCTTC. It is translated as CASSQDTAGGYGYTF.

The chain links TRBV15 to TRBJ2-2; no firm D call. The CDR3 runs 15 residues. Per the germline V gene, CDR1 is LNHNV and CDR2 is YYDKDF (reference sequence). V lost 0 bases, J lost 1 base, and 6 bases lay in between. CDR3 nucleotides: TGTGCCACCAGCAGAGATACGGGGAACACCGGGGAGCTGTTTTTT. Residues: CATSRDTGNTGELFF. The full variable domain, with the rest looked up from reference TRBV15 and TRBJ2-2, is DAMVIQNPRYQVTQFGKPVTLSCSQTLNHNVMYWYQQKSSQAPKLLFHYYDKDFNNEADTPDNFQSRRPNTSFCFLDIRSPGLGDTAMYLCATSRDTGNTGELFFGEGSRLTVL.

J is TRBJ2-2 and V is TRBV5-8, with D possibly matching TRBD1 (6 bases). The CDR3 extends over 16 amino acids. Germline V gene lookup returns CDR1 SGHTS and CDR2 YDEGEE. Trimming took off 0 bases at V and 1 base at J, with 10 bases between the two ends. Here the CDR3 reads CASSLGGHWNTGELFF. The CDR3, as DNA: TGTGCCAGCAGCTTGGGGGGACACTGGAACACCGGGGAGCTGTTTTTT.

The J gene is TRBJ1-5, the V gene TRBV15; 7 nucleotides align to TRBD1. Losses at the gene ends were 5 bases for V and 5 bases for J; bases not matched to a gene: 12. Germline V gives CDR1 LNHNV, CDR2 YYDKDF (reference sequence). This CDR3 is built from 16 residues. CDR3 in amino acids: CATSSQRRTGYQPQHF. Written as DNA, the CDR3 is TGTGCCACCAGCTCACAGCGACGGACAGGCTATCAGCCCCAGCATTTT. Filled out from reference TRBV15 and TRBJ1-5, the complete variable domain reads DAMVIQNPRYQVTQFGKPVTLSCSQTLNHNVMYWYQQKSSQAPKLLFHYYDKDFNNEADTPDNFQSRRPNTSFCFLDIRSPGLGDTAMYLCATSSQRRTGYQPQHFGDGTRLSIL.

This chain joins TRBV6-5 and TRBJ2-5, with TRBD1 identical over 7 bases. Germline V lookup: CDR1 MNHEY, CDR2 SVGAGI. CDR3 size: 14 residues. After removal of 8 bases from V and 2 bases from J, the junction contained 8 bases not matched to a gene. Here the CDR3 DNA reads TGTGCCAGCGGCTTCCCGGGACAGCAAGAGACCCAGTACTTC. Translating gives CASGFPGQQETQYF.

This chain links TRBV19 with TRBJ2-1, with 10 bases fitting TRBD1. The CDR3 contains 13 residues. Germline lookup yields CDR1 LNHDA and CDR2 SQIVND (reference sequence). V trimming: 5 bases; J trimming: 8 bases; junction bases outside the gene matches: 3. In DNA form, the CDR3 reads TGTGCCAGTAGTCCGACAGGGGGCGATGAGCAGTTCTTC. It is translated as CASSPTGGDEQFF.

The J gene is TRBJ2-7, the V gene TRBV2, with D possibly matching TRBD2 (5 bases). This CDR3 contains 13 residues. Trimming cost V 4 bases and J 7 bases, with 14 bases left between them. Germline values: CDR1 SNHLY, CDR2 FYNNEI. The CDR3 spells CASSALEGGEQYF. The CDR3, as DNA: TGTGCCAGCAGTGCCCTCGAAGGAGGAGAGCAGTACTTC.

This chain links TRBV19 with TRBJ1-1; D remains ambiguous. The CDR3 consists of 14 residues. V was trimmed by 0 bases and J by 4 bases, leaving 9 bases between them. Germline V gene data show CDR1 as LNHDA and CDR2 as SQIVND (reference sequence). DNA for the CDR3: TGTGCCAGTAGTATAGATCGGTTCCCCACTGAAGCTTTCTTT. Translation: CASSIDRFPTEAFF.

The rearrangement joins TRBV27 to TRBJ2-2, with TRBD1 identical over 7 bases. Trimming removed 5 bases from V and 1 base from J; junction bases left unmatched: 4. The CDR3 sequence is 15 residues long. Per germline, CDR1 MNHEY and CDR2 SMNVEV (reference sequence). CDR3 coding DNA: TGTGCCAGCAGTCAAGACAGGGTGAACACCGGGGAGCTGTTTTTT. Protein sequence: CASSQDRVNTGELFF.

This clone was counted a few times. The rearrangement links TRBV10-1 to TRBJ2-7; D is unclear. V lost 4 bases, J lost 2 bases, and 12 bases lay in between. This CDR3 contains 14 residues. Germline CDR1 reads WNHNN; CDR2 reads SYGVQD (reference sequence). CDR3 sequence reads: CASSGEPKPYEQYF. DNA of the CDR3: TGCGCCAGCAGTGGAGAACCGAAACCCTACGAGCAGTACTTC.

The V and J genes are TRBV6-1 and TRBJ2-7; D is ambiguous. Trimming took off 0 bases at V and 3 bases at J, with 15 bases between the two ends. The length of the CDR3 is 16 residues. Germline V CDR1 and CDR2: MNHNS, SASEGT. This CDR3 reads CASSEANVRLSYEQYF. DNA for the CDR3: TGTGCCAGCAGTGAAGCTAATGTTCGTTTGAGCTACGAGCAGTACTTC.

V usage is TRBV19 and J usage is TRBJ1-1; D may be TRBD1 (5 bases). Germline V gene sequence: CDR1 LNHDA, CDR2 SQIVND (reference sequence). V gave up 5 bases and J gave up 0 bases, with 7 bases separating them. The CDR3 extends over 13 amino acids. As DNA, the CDR3 is TGTGCCAGTAGTTCACAGGTGAACACTGAAGCTTTCTTT. As protein: CASSSQVNTEAFF.